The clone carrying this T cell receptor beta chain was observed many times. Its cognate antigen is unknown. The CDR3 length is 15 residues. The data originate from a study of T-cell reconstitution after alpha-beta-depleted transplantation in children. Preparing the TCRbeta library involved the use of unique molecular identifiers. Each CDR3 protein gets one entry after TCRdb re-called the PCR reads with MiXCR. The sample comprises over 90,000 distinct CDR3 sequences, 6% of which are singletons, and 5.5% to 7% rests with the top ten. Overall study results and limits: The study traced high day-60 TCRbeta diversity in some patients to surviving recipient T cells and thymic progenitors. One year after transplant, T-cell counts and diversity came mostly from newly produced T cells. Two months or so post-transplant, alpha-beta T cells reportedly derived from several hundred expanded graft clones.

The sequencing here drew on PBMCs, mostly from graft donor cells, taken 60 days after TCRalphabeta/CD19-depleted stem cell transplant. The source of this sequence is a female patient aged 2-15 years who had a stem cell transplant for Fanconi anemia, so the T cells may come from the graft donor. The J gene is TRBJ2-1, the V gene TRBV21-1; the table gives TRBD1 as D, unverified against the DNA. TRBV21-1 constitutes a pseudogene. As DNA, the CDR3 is TGTGCCAGCAGGGGACAGGGAACCTCCTACAATGAGCAGTTCTTC. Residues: CASRGQGTSYNEQFF.